Shown below are 25 T cell receptor beta chains from a single sample sequenced in a study of a mutant IDH1 vaccine in newly diagnosed glioma (dated by TCRdb to the early 2020s). Libraries came from the immunoSEQ multiplex PCR assay. TCRdb mirrors the immuneACCESS table, restricted to in-frame sequences. Some clones are absent from its copies; in checked studies, under half trace to an unresolved V gene, and the reason for the others is unknown. Counted in this sample were roughly 110,000 clones; about 90% of them appeared once. Clones ranked in the top ten supply more than 0.55% of the sample. This specimen's time point label, per the study, means: week 11, during vaccination. Every vaccine dose consisted of 300 ug of a 20-mer mutant IDH1 peptide in Montanide, administered subcutaneously together with topical imiquimod. No antigen is known for these receptors. This sample comprised PBMCs, obtained from a glioma patient whose treatment included an IDH1 peptide vaccine. These TCRs come from a woman in her 50s with glioma.

The gene calls are TRBV7-2 and TRBJ2-7; 7 nucleotides align to TRBD2. V shed 4 bases, J shed 0 bases, and the junction held 12 bases outside the gene matches. The CDR3 spans 17 residues. Germline V gene sequence: CDR1 SGHTA, CDR2 FQGNSA. The CDR3: CASSSIGRGTGSYEQYF. CDR3 nucleotides: TGTGCCAGCAGCTCGATTGGGAGGGGAACGGGCTCCTACGAGCAGTACTTC.

The rearrangement links TRBV4-1 to TRBJ2-4, with D tentatively TRBD2 (5 bases). The CDR3 is 17 amino acids. Trimming removed 0 bases at V and 0 bases at J, with 12 bases between. Germline lookup yields CDR1 MGHRA and CDR2 YSYEKL. CDR3 sequence reads: CASSQEEDGIAKNIQYF. DNA of the CDR3: TGCGCCAGCAGCCAAGAAGAGGACGGGATAGCCAAAAACATTCAGTACTTC.

The chain joins TRBV19 to TRBJ2-2; 7 nucleotides agree with TRBD1. CDR3 size: 17 residues. Per the germline V gene, CDR1 is LNHDA and CDR2 is SQIVND (reference sequence). V lost 6 bases to trimming and J lost 7 bases; unmatched junction nucleotides: 17. The CDR3 bases are TGTGCCAGTAGCCCCAGACAGGGTCAGGGCCTTTACGGGGAGCTGTTTTTT. Encoded protein: CASSPRQGQGLYGELFF.

The chain has TRBV4-1 and TRBJ1-4; D remains ambiguous. The CDR3 totals 16 residues. Germline V CDR1 and CDR2: MGHRA, YSYEKL. V was cut by 4 bases and J by 1 base, with 13 bases left in between. The CDR3 DNA reads as TGCGCCAGCAGCCGCCCCTTACAGCGAACTAATGAAAAACTGTTTTTT. It yields the protein CASSRPLQRTNEKLFF.

This chain uses TRBV6-6 with TRBJ1-2, with D possibly TRBD1 on 5 matching bases. The CDR3 runs to 16 residues. V was trimmed by 0 bases and J by 3 bases, leaving 14 bases between them. Germline-derived CDR1 and CDR2 are MNHNY and SVGAGI (reference sequence). This chain's CDR3 is CASSYSRGGDDYGYTF. Here the CDR3 DNA reads TGTGCCAGCAGTTACTCCCGGGGAGGGGACGACTATGGCTACACCTTC.

In this sample, this clone turned up once. The chain joins TRBV7-9 to TRBJ2-2, with TRBD1 matching 7 bases. The CDR3 covers 16 residues. V shed 2 bases, J shed 2 bases, and the junction held 5 bases outside the gene matches. Germline V CDR1 and CDR2: SEHNR, FQNEAQ (reference sequence). The CDR3 bases are TGTGCCAGCAGCTTATACGGGACAGATAACACCGGGGAGCTGTTTTTT. Residues: CASSLYGTDNTGELFF.

The rearrangement uses TRBV28 and TRBJ1-5; D uncertain. This CDR3 is built from 12 residues. Trimming took off 7 bases at V and 9 bases at J, with 13 bases between the two ends. From germline, CDR1 is MDHEN and CDR2 SYDVKM. CDR3 in amino acids: CASTAGDRPQHF. CDR3 nucleotides: TGTGCCAGCACTGCCGGGGATCGGCCCCAGCATTTT. Variable domain in full (rest from reference TRBV28 and TRBJ1-5): DVKVTQSSRYLVKRTGEKVFLECVQDMDHENMFWYRQDPGLGLRLIYFSYDVKMKEKGDIPEGYSVSREKKERFSLILESASTNQTSMYLCASTAGDRPQHFGDGTRLSIL.

This rearrangement joins TRBV10-3 to TRBJ2-7; unclear D gene. Germline CDR1 ENHRY, CDR2 SYGVKD. CDR3 size: 14 residues. V lost 3 bases, J lost 2 bases, and 11 bases lay in between. CDR3 bases: TGTGCCATCAGTGAACGGAGCAGCACCTACGAGCAGTACTTC. Protein sequence: CAISERSSTYEQYF.

The chain employs TRBV4-2 and TRBJ2-4, with 9 bases identical to TRBD2. Germline CDR1 reads LGHNA; CDR2 reads YNFKEQ. After removal of 0 bases from V and 5 bases from J, the junction contained 5 bases not matched to a gene. This CDR3 is built from 16 residues. The CDR3 region has the DNA TGTGCCAGCAGCCAAGATCTGGCGGGAGGGCAAAACATTCAGTACTTC. Its protein product is CASSQDLAGGQNIQYF.

Only one count was recorded for this clone. The chain combines TRBV11-2 with TRBJ2-2, with D uncertain. The germline V gene has CDR1 SGHAT and CDR2 FQNNGV. V lost 5 bases and J lost 2, with 9 bases in between. CDR3 length equals 14 residues. The CDR3 spells CASSPGPNTGELFF. DNA for the CDR3: TGTGCCAGCAGCCCCGGCCCTAACACCGGGGAGCTGTTTTTT.

The V call is TRBV18, the J call TRBJ2-7; either TRBD1 or TRBD2 may supply D (6 bases each). The ends were cut back, 3 bases at V and 8 bases at J, with 14 bases in the middle. This CDR3 is built from 13 residues. Per germline, CDR1 KGHSH and CDR2 LQKENI. Here the CDR3 DNA reads TGTGCCAGCTCACCGGGGGGCGCCCCCAAGCAGTACTTC. Its protein product is CASSPGGAPKQYF.

The sample holds one count of this clone. The gene calls are TRBV29-1 and TRBJ1-2; 11 bases fit TRBD1. Germline V gene lookup returns CDR1 SQVTM and CDR2 ANQGSEA. The V segment lost 7 bases and the J segment 2 bases; nucleotides outside the gene matches: 6. This CDR3 region has 14 residues. The CDR3 here is CSAGQGAQNYGYTF. For the CDR3, the DNA is TGCAGCGCCGGACAGGGGGCCCAGAACTATGGCTACACCTTC. Complete variable domain (other parts from reference TRBV29-1 and TRBJ1-2): SAVISQKPSRDICQRGTSLTIQCQVDSQVTMMFWYRQQPGQSLTLIATANQGSEATYESGFVIDKFPISRPNLTFSTLTVSNMSPEDSSIYLCSAGQGAQNYGYTFGSGTRLTVV.

This clone is a singleton in its sample. The rearrangement uses TRBV5-6 and TRBJ1-2; 7 bases are shared with TRBD1. Germline loops: CDR1 SGHDT, CDR2 YYEEEE. V was pared by 2 bases and J by 7 bases, with 5 bases of the junction left unmatched. The CDR3 is 13 amino acids. CDR3 region: CASSLNRGVGYTF. For the CDR3, the DNA is TGTGCCAGCAGCTTAAACAGGGGTGTTGGCTACACCTTC.

The V call is TRBV6-5, the J call TRBJ2-1; D call uncertain. Deletions cut 5 bases from V and 10 bases from J, with 9 bases between. Germline V CDR1 and CDR2: MNHEY, SVGAGI. The CDR3 is 11 residues long. The CDR3 spells CASSPGVEQFF. In DNA form, the CDR3 reads TGTGCCAGCAGTCCTGGGGTAGAGCAGTTCTTC.

The genes are TRBV5-1 and TRBJ2-5; D remains unclear. Germline values: CDR1 SGHRS, CDR2 YFSETQ. The V and J ends lost 4 bases and 3 bases respectively, with 7 bases between them. The CDR3 consists of 12 residues. The CDR3 sequence: CASSRPEETQYF. The CDR3 DNA follows: TGCGCCAGCAGCCGGCCGGAAGAGACCCAGTACTTC.

The rearrangement links TRBV5-1 to TRBJ2-3; 10 bases agree with TRBD2. The CDR3 is made up of 16 amino acids. Germline CDR1 and CDR2: SGHRS and YFSETQ. The V and J ends lost 7 bases and 0 bases, in that order; junction bases with no gene match: 8. The CDR3: CASGGLAAPSTDTQYF. In DNA, the CDR3 is TGCGCCAGCGGCGGACTAGCGGCTCCTAGCACAGATACGCAGTATTTT.

The rearrangement uses TRBV7-9 and TRBJ2-1; 7 bases are shared with TRBD2. Germline V gene sequence: CDR1 SEHNR, CDR2 FQNEAQ (reference sequence). After removal of 3 bases from V and 0 bases from J, the junction contained 11 bases not matched to a gene. There are 18 residues in the CDR3. In nucleotides, the CDR3 is TGTGCCAGCAGCTTCCGAAGGGTGGGCGGGAGCTCCTACAATGAGCAGTTCTTC. Translation gives CASSFRRVGGSSYNEQFF.

The gene calls are TRBV6-6 and TRBJ1-2; D unclear. V lost 2 bases and J 3 bases, leaving 10 bases between the germline ends. The CDR3 contains 14 residues. Germline assignment: CDR1 MNHNY and CDR2 SVGAGI (reference sequence). CDR3: CASSYKGRDYGYTF. The CDR3 DNA sequence: TGTGCCAGCAGTTACAAAGGGAGGGACTATGGCTACACCTTC.

V gene TRBV5-6 combines with J gene TRBJ2-1, with 12 positions matching TRBD2. Trimming at V came to 0 bases and at J to 8 bases, leaving 6 bases not matched to a gene. From germline, CDR1 is SGHDT and CDR2 YYEEEE. This CDR3 spans 16 amino acids. The CDR3 coding sequence is TGTGCCAGCAGCTTGGCCGGGCTAGCGGGAGGGGATGAGCAGTTCTTC. Translation: CASSLAGLAGGDEQFF.

The chain recombines TRBV28 with TRBJ2-7; the D is unclear. The CDR3 spans 12 residues. V gave up 2 bases and J gave up 3 bases, with 5 bases separating them. Per germline, CDR1 MDHEN and CDR2 SYDVKM. The CDR3 DNA reads TGTGCCAGCAGTTTACGATTCTACGAGCAGTACTTC. Protein product: CASSLRFYEQYF. Full variable domain (outside the CDR3, taken from reference TRBV28 and TRBJ2-7): DVKVTQSSRYLVKRTGEKVFLECVQDMDHENMFWYRQDPGLGLRLIYFSYDVKMKEKGDIPEGYSVSREKKERFSLILESASTNQTSMYLCASSLRFYEQYFGPGTRLTVT.

V usage is TRBV5-6 and J usage is TRBJ1-1; 7 nucleotides match TRBD1. Germline assignment: CDR1 SGHDT and CDR2 YYEEEE. V was pared by 5 bases and J by 4 bases, with 8 bases of the junction left unmatched. The CDR3 loop spans 14 amino acids. The CDR3 DNA reads TGTGCCAGCAGTCGGGACAGAACCCCCACTGAAGCTTTCTTT. Residues: CASSRDRTPTEAFF. Using reference TRBV5-6 and TRBJ1-1 for the parts outside the CDR3, the full variable domain is DAGVTQSPTHLIKTRGQQVTLRCSPKSGHDTVSWYQQALGQGPQFIFQYYEEEERQRGNFPDRFSGHQFPNYSSELNVNALLLGDSALYLCASSRDRTPTEAFFGQGTRLTVV.

The J gene is TRBJ2-7, the V gene TRBV27, with D possibly matching TRBD2 (6 bases). This CDR3 region has 13 residues. The V and J ends lost 6 bases and 4 bases respectively, with 13 bases between them. From germline, CDR1 is MNHEY and CDR2 SMNVEV (reference sequence). CDR3 sequence reads: CASSFGGIYEQYF. In DNA, the CDR3 is TGTGCCAGCAGCTTCGGCGGGATTTACGAGCAGTACTTC.

In DNA, the CDR3 is TGTGCCATCCAGCCGAACTCTCTCGGCTACGAGCAGTACTTC. Translated: CAIQPNSLGYEQYF. The rearrangement joins TRBV28 to TRBJ2-7; D gene ambiguous. CDR3 size: 14 residues. Trimming took off 10 bases at V and 3 bases at J, with 19 bases between the two ends. Germline values: CDR1 MDHEN, CDR2 SYDVKM.

Only a few counts were recorded for this clone. The rearrangement joins TRBV6-1 to TRBJ1-2, with TRBD1 matching over 11 bases. Germline V gives CDR1 MNHNS, CDR2 SASEGT. The CDR3 has 14 residues. Losses at the gene ends were 4 bases for V and 4 bases for J; bases not matched to a gene: 2. The CDR3 reads CASSGGTGGYGYTF. CDR3 coding DNA: TGTGCCAGCAGTGGGGGGACAGGGGGCTATGGCTACACCTTC.

The chain uses TRBV6-6 and TRBJ2-3; no reliable D call. The CDR3 is 12 residues long. Germline CDR1 and CDR2: MNHNY and SVGAGI (reference sequence). V lost 6 bases and J lost 6, with 10 bases in between. The CDR3 sequence: CASSREWDTQYF. In nucleotides, the CDR3 is TGTGCCAGCAGCAGAGAGTGGGATACGCAGTATTTT.